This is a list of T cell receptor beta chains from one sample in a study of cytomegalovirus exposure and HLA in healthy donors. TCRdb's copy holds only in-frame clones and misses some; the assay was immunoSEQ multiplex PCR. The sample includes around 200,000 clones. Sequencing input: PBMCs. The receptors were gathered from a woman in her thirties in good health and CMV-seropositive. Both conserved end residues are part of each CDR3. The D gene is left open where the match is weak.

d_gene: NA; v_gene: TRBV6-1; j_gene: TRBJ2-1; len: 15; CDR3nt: TGTGCCAGCAGTGAAGGGTGGTCTATAAACAATGAGCAGTTCTTC; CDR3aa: CASSEGWSINNEQFF
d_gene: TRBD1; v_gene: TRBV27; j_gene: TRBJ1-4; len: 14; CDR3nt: TGTGCCAGCAGCCACAGGGGACCGGATGAAAAACTGTTTTTT; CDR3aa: CASSHRGPDEKLFF
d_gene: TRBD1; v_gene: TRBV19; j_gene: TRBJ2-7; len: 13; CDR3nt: TGTGCCAGTAGTATAGAGACAGGGTCCGAGCAGTACTTC; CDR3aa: CASSIETGSEQYF
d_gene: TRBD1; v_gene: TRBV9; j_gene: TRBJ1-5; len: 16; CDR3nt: TGTGCCAGCAGCGCAGGGACAGGGGTTGGGAATCAGCCCCAGCATTTT; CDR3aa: CASSAGTGVGNQPQHF
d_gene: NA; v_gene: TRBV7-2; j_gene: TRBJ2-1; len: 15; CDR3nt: TGTGCCAGCAGCTTCCGAGCGGATTCCTACAATGAGCAGTTCTTC; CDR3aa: CASSFRADSYNEQFF
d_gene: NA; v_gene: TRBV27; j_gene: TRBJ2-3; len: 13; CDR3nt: TGTGCCAGCAAAAGAGGGGGGGGGCTTACGCAGTATTTT; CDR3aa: CASKRGGGLTQYF
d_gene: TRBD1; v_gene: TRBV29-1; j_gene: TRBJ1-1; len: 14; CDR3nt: TGCAGCGTTGTCCGGACAGGAGATAACACTGAAGCTTTCTTT; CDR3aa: CSVVRTGDNTEAFF
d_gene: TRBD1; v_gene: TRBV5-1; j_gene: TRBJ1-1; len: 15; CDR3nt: TGCGCCAGCAGCCCGGTAGGGGGCCGAACAATTGAAGCTTTCTTT; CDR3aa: CASSPVGGRTIEAFF
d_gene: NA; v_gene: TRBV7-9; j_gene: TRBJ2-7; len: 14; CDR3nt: TGTGCCAGCAGCTTACAGGGGTATGTCTACGAGCAGTACTTC; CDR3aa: CASSLQGYVYEQYF
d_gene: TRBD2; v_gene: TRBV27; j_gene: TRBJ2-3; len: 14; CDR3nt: TGTGCCAGCAGCTGGACTAGCGGCACAGATACGCAGTATTTT; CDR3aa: CASSWTSGTDTQYF
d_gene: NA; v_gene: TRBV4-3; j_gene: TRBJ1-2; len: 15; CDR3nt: TGCGCCAGCAGCCAAGATCGAAGGCAGGGCAACGGCTACACCTTC; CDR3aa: CASSQDRRQGNGYTF
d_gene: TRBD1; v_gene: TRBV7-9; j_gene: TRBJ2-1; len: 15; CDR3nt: TGTGCCAGCAGCCTTGACAGGGGGGCCTACAATGAGCAGTTCTTC; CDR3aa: CASSLDRGAYNEQFF
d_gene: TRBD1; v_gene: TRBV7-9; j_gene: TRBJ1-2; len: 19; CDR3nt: TGTGCCAGCAGCTTATCTCCCGGGACAGGGCCGGTAACTAACTATGGCTACACCTTC; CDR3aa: CASSLSPGTGPVTNYGYTF
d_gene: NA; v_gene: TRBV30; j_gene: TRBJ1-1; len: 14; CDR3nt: TGTGCCTGGAGTCAGGAGGACTTGGGGACTGAAGCTTTCTTT; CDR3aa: CAWSQEDLGTEAFF
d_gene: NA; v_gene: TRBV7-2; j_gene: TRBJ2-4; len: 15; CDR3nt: TGTGCCAGCAGCGTCTGGGCCGGAGCCAAAAACATTCAGTACTTC; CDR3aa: CASSVWAGAKNIQYF
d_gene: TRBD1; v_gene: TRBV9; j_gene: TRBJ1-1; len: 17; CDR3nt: TGTGCCAGCAGCCGTTCAGGGGGCTCGCAGCTGAGCACTGAAGCTTTCTTT; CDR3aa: CASSRSGGSQLSTEAFF
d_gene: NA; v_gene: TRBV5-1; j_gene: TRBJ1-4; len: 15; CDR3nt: TGCGCCAGCAAAGCAACCTCCGGGGATGGGGAAAAACTGTTTTTT; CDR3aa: CASKATSGDGEKLFF
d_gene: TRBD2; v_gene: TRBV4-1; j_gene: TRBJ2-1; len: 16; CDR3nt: TGCGCCAGCAGCCAAGAATCGGCGGGAGGGTACAATGAGCAGTTCTTC; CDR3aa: CASSQESAGGYNEQFF
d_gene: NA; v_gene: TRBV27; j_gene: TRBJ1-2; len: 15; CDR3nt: TGTGCCAGCAGTCTCCTTCCCCCGAGGCCAAAAAGCTACACCTTC; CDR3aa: CASSLLPPRPKSYTF
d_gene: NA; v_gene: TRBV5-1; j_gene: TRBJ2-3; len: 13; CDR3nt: TGCGCCAGCAGCGGGACGGACAGAGATACGCAGTATTTT; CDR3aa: CASSGTDRDTQYF
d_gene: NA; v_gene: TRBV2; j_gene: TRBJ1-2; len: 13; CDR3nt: TGTGCCAGCAGGGGAGAGGCTAACTATGGCTACACCTTC; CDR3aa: CASRGEANYGYTF
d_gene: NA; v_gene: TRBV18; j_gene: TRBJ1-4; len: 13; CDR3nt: TGTGCCAGCTCACCTGGGCAAGACGAAAAACTGTTTTTT; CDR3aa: CASSPGQDEKLFF
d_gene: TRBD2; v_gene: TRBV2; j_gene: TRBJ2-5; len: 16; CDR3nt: TGTGCCAGCAGTGGTGGGCTAGCGGGGGGGTTTGAGACCCAGTACTTC; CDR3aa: CASSGGLAGGFETQYF
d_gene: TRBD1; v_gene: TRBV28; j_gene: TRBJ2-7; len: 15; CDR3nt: TGTGCCAGCTGCCGCACCGGGACAGGGGTATACGAGCAGTACTTC; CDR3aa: CASCRTGTGVYEQYF
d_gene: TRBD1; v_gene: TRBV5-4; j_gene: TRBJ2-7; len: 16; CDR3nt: TGTGCCAGCAGCTTGGTGGCCGGGACAGGGGCCTACGAGCAGTACTTC; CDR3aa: CASSLVAGTGAYEQYF
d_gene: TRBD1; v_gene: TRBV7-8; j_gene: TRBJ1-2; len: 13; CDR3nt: TGTGCCAGCAGCAAACAGGGGGGTTTGGCAGAAACCTTC; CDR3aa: CASSKQGGLAETF
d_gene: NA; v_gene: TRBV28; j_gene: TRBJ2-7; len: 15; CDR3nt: TGTGCCAGCACTCCCTATGGGTCCGGGATCTACGAGCAGTACTTC; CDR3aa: CASTPYGSGIYEQYF
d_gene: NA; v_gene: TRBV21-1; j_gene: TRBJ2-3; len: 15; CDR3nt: TGTGCCAGCAGCAGGTTACTCCTTTGCACAGATACGCAGTATTTT; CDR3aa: CASSRLLLCTDTQYF
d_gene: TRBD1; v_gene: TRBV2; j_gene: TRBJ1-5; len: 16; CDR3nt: TGTGCCAGCAGCACGACGGGACAGGGGGCCAATCAGCCCCAGCATTTT; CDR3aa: CASSTTGQGANQPQHF
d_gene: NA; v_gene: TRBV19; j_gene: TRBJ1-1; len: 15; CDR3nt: TGTGCCAGTAGTATGGCAGGGGAAAGGAACACTGAAGCTTTCTTT; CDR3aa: CASSMAGERNTEAFF
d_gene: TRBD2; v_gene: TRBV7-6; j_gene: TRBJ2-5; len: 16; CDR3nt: TGTGCCAGCAGCGCCCAGCGGGAGGAGTACCAAGAGACCCAGTACTTC; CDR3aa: CASSAQREEYQETQYF
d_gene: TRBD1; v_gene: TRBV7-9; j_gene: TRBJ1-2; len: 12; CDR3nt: TGTGCCCCAGAACAGGGGGCGGGTGGCTACACCTTC; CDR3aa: CAPEQGAGGYTF
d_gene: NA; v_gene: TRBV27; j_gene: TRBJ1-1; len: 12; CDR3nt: TGTGCCAGCAGTTCCGGCAGGAATGAAGCTTTCTTT; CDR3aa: CASSSGRNEAFF
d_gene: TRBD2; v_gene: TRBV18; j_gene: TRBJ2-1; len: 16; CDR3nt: TGTGCCAGCTCACCAGCCGCTAGCGGGGGGCGCAATGAGCAGTTCTTC; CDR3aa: CASSPAASGGRNEQFF
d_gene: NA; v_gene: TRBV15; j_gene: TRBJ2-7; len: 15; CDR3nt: TGTGCCACCAGCAGAGAGGAAGAAAGAGGCTACGAGCAGTACTTC; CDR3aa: CATSREEERGYEQYF
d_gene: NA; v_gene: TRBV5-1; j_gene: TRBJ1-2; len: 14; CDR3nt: TGCGCCAGCAGCTTGGAGGGCAGGGAGGAAGGCTACACCTTC; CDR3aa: CASSLEGREEGYTF
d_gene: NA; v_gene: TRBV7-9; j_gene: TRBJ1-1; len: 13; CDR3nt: TGTGCCAGCAGCTTAGAGAGCAACACTGAAGCTTTCTTT; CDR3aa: CASSLESNTEAFF
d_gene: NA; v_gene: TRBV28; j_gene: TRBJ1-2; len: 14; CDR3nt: TGTGCCAGCAGTCCAGGGGTATGGGGCTATGGCTACACCTTC; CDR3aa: CASSPGVWGYGYTF
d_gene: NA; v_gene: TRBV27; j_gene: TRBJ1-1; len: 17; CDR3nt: TGTGCCAGCAGTTTAAATCCCGTATTCGCGGTGAACACTGAAGCTTTCTTT; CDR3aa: CASSLNPVFAVNTEAFF
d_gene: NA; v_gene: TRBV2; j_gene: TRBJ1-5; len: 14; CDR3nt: TGTGCCAGCAGTGGTGAGGCGGGCAATCAGCCCCAGCATTTT; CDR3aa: CASSGEAGNQPQHF
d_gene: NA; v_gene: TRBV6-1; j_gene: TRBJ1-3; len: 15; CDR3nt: TGTGCCAGCAGGGAACAGGGACTGTCGGGAAACACCATATATTTT; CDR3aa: CASREQGLSGNTIYF
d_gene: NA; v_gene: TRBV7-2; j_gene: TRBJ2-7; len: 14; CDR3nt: TGTGCCAGCAGCTTTTCCAGAACAGTCGACGAGCAGTACTTC; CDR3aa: CASSFSRTVDEQYF
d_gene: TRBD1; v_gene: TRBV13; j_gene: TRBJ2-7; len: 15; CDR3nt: TGTGCCAGCAGCTCTGAGACAGGGGAAAGTGCCGAGCAGTACTTC; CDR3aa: CASSSETGESAEQYF
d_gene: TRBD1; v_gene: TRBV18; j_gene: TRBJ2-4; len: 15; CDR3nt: TGTGCCAGCTCACCACTCCGACAGGGGCACGACATTCAGTACTTC; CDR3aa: CASSPLRQGHDIQYF
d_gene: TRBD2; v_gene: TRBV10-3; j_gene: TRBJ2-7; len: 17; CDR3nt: TGTGCCATCAGTGACACGGCCGGGACTAGCGTCTCCTACGAGCAGTACTTC; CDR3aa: CAISDTAGTSVSYEQYF